Shown below are 31 T cell receptor beta chains from a single sample sequenced in a study of cytomegalovirus exposure and HLA in healthy donors. Sequencing was performed with immunoSEQ multiplex PCR; in TCRdb, only in-frame clones are kept and a portion is missing. The sample lists fewer than 130,000 clones, approximately 89% seen once, with 1.5% to 2% in the top ten. What was sequenced was PBMCs. Source of these receptors: a woman younger than 35 in good health and CMV-seronegative.

V is TRBV27 and J is TRBJ1-1; 9 nucleotides match TRBD1. V dropped 5 bases and J dropped 2; count of bases not matched to a gene: 12. This CDR3 contains 17 residues. Germline CDR1 reads MNHEY; CDR2 reads SMNVEV (reference sequence). The CDR3 spells CASSAVQGAQFNTEAFF. In DNA form, the CDR3 reads TGTGCCAGCAGTGCTGTACAGGGGGCCCAATTCAACACTGAAGCTTTCTTT.

A note on this clone: The junction shows a germline mismatch at one end, possibly a read error. The chain has TRBV2 and TRBJ1-1, with D possibly being TRBD1 (5 bases). Germline V gives CDR1 SNHLY, CDR2 FYNNEI. CDR3 length: 13 amino acids. Written as DNA, the CDR3 is TGTGCCAGTAGTGGGCAGGGCTCTGATCTAGCTTTCTTT. Residues: CASSGQGSDLAFF.

J is TRBJ2-7 and V is TRBV6-1; D may be TRBD2 (5 bases). V dropped 0 bases and J dropped 2 bases, with 14 bases sitting between them. CDR1 MNHNS and CDR2 SASEGT come from the germline V gene. The CDR3 totals 16 residues. CDR3 sequence: CASSEALLGVAYEQYF. The CDR3 DNA follows: TGTGCCAGCAGTGAAGCGCTTCTGGGAGTCGCCTACGAGCAGTACTTC.

This clone has a single count. The V gene is TRBV5-6, the J gene TRBJ2-2, with TRBD1 matching over 8 bases. The junction had 8 bases not matched to a gene; V was cut back by 6 bases and J by 4 bases. The CDR3 covers 15 residues. Germline CDR1 and CDR2: SGHDT and YYEEEE. CDR3 DNA: TGTGCCAGCAAATACCAGGGGGCAGGCACCGGGGAGCTGTTTTTT. Translating it yields CASKYQGAGTGELFF.

The chain recombines TRBV4-1 with TRBJ2-7; D not resolved. The CDR3 has 15 amino acids. CDR1 is MGHRA, CDR2 YSYEKL, per germline. V dropped 0 bases and J dropped 0 bases, with 9 bases sitting between them. The CDR3 spells CASSQEPRPSYEQYF. CDR3 nucleotide sequence: TGCGCCAGCAGCCAAGAACCGAGGCCCTCCTACGAGCAGTACTTC.

The CDR3: CASSQDPISTDTQYF. CDR3 bases: TGTGCCAGCAGCCAAGACCCTATTAGCACAGATACGCAGTATTTT. The genes are TRBV4-2 and TRBJ2-3, with unresolved D. V lost 0 bases and J 0 bases, leaving 7 bases between the germline ends. CDR3 size: 15 residues. Germline CDR1 reads LGHNA; CDR2 reads YNFKEQ.

Details on this clone: Mismatch with germline at one junction end may stem from a read error. The chain employs TRBV7-7 and TRBJ2-5, with 8 bases that match TRBD1. Germline lookup yields CDR1 SSHAT and CDR2 FNYEAQ (reference sequence). CDR3 length: 14 residues. DNA for the CDR3: TGTGCTAGCAGCCTGACCGGGACAGGAGAGACCCAGTACTTC. This encodes CASSLTGTGETQYF.

This rearrangement joins TRBV28 to TRBJ2-7, with D perhaps matching TRBD2 (6 bases). The CDR3 is 15 residues long. Trimming removed 5 bases from V and 6 bases from J, with 20 bases in between. Germline lookup yields CDR1 MDHEN and CDR2 SYDVKM. Here the CDR3 DNA reads TGTGCCAGCAGTGTCCCGCGGGGTACGGCTACCGAGCAGTACTTC. Protein product: CASSVPRGTATEQYF. The entire variable domain, with the rest obtained from reference TRBV28 and TRBJ2-7, is as follows: DVKVTQSSRYLVKRTGEKVFLECVQDMDHENMFWYRQDPGLGLRLIYFSYDVKMKEKGDIPEGYSVSREKKERFSLILESASTNQTSMYLCASSVPRGTATEQYFGPGTRLTVT.

This chain uses TRBV28 with TRBJ2-7; 9 positions agree with TRBD1. The CDR3 totals 14 residues. Per germline, CDR1 MDHEN and CDR2 SYDVKM. Trimming at V came to 4 bases and at J to 2 bases, leaving 3 bases not matched to a gene. The CDR3 bases are TGTGCCAGCAGTTCGGGACAGGGTACCTACGAGCAGTACTTC. It codes for CASSSGQGTYEQYF.

The rearrangement links TRBV29-1 to TRBJ2-3; no clear D gene. CDR1 SQVTM and CDR2 ANQGSEA come from the germline V gene. V was trimmed by 3 bases and J by 7 bases, leaving 11 bases between them. This CDR3 is built from 12 residues. In DNA, the CDR3 is TGCAGCGTTGATTTAGCCGGTAATACGCAGTATTTT. This translates into CSVDLAGNTQYF.

This chain connects TRBV4-2 to TRBJ2-3; 10 bases fit TRBD1. CDR1 LGHNA and CDR2 YNFKEQ come from the germline V gene. The ends lost 2 bases at V and 4 bases at J; junction bases unmatched: 6. The CDR3 sequence is 16 residues long. The CDR3 DNA follows: TGTGCCAGCAGCCAATTTAGGGGACAGGGGTCAGATACGCAGTATTTT. Translation gives CASSQFRGQGSDTQYF.

This chain links TRBV6-1 with TRBJ2-2; D is unresolved. This CDR3 has 12 residues. V gave up 5 bases and J gave up 5 bases, with 6 bases separating them. Germline V lookup: CDR1 MNHNS, CDR2 SASEGT. CDR3 nucleotide sequence: TGTGCCAGCAGTCCAGTAACCGGGGAGCTGTTTTTT. Its translation: CASSPVTGELFF.

The V call is TRBV6-5, the J call TRBJ1-2; 9 bases line up with TRBD1. The J segment lost 6 bases and the V segment lost 2 bases, leaving 4 bases of the junction unmatched. CDR1 is MNHEY, CDR2 SVGAGI, per germline. The CDR3 runs to 14 residues. The CDR3 DNA sequence: TGTGCCAGCAGTTACGGGACAGGGATGGATGGCTACACCTTC. Residues: CASSYGTGMDGYTF.

This clone was detected once. The J gene is TRBJ2-3, the V gene TRBV5-1, with 8 bases identical to TRBD2. The CDR3 has 17 amino acids. The germline gives CDR1 SGHRS, CDR2 YFSETQ. V lost 0 bases to trimming and J lost 1 base; unmatched junction nucleotides: 7. CDR3 amino acids: CASSLAGAGGRTDTQYF. In DNA form, the CDR3 reads TGCGCCAGCAGCTTGGCCGGGGCGGGGGGCCGCACAGATACGCAGTATTTT.

The chain joins TRBV29-1 to TRBJ1-3, with D possibly TRBD1 on 6 matching bases. Trimming cost V 7 bases and J 0 bases, with 13 bases left between them. The CDR3 has 14 residues. The germline CDR1 and CDR2 sequences are SQVTM and ANQGSEA. In DNA form, the CDR3 reads TGCAGCGCCAGGACAGCCCTCTCTGGAAACACCATATATTTT. This encodes CSARTALSGNTIYF.

The count of this clone is one. The chain employs TRBV4-2 and TRBJ2-1, with TRBD2 matching 13 bases. The CDR3 runs 17 residues. Germline assignment: CDR1 LGHNA and CDR2 YNFKEQ. V gave up 0 bases and J gave up 8 bases; unmatched junction bases: 7. CDR3 bases: TGTGCCAGCAGCCAAGAGACAGGACTAGCGGGAGTTGATGAGCAGTTCTTC. Its translation: CASSQETGLAGVDEQFF.

The genes are TRBV6-1 and TRBJ2-7; TRBD2 matches 13 bases. CDR1 MNHNS and CDR2 SASEGT come from the germline V gene. Trimming at V came to 4 bases and at J to 4 bases, leaving 4 bases not matched to a gene. The CDR3 extends over 15 amino acids. The CDR3 here is CASSAGLAGMYEQYF. The DNA for the CDR3 is TGTGCCAGCAGTGCGGGACTAGCGGGGATGTACGAGCAGTACTTC.

The chain uses TRBV5-1 and TRBJ2-2; 8 positions agree with TRBD1. This CDR3 is built from 15 residues. Germline loops: CDR1 SGHRS, CDR2 YFSETQ. Trimming took 5 bases from V and 7 from J; bases not matched to a gene: 10. The CDR3 spells CASRAGTGEVGELFF. CDR3 coding DNA: TGCGCCAGCAGAGCCGGGACAGGAGAAGTCGGGGAGCTGTTTTTT.

V and J are TRBV27 and TRBJ2-3, with 7 bases lining up with TRBD1. The CDR3 contains 14 residues. Germline trimming cut 5 bases from V and 2 bases from J; bases unmatched to any gene: 4. Germline loops: CDR1 MNHEY, CDR2 SMNVEV (reference sequence). For the CDR3, the DNA is TGTGCCAGCAGTATCGGGACAGACACAGATACGCAGTATTTT. Translation gives CASSIGTDTDTQYF.

The CDR3 spells CASSLFVGTSGGRTYEQYF. In DNA form, the CDR3 reads TGTGCCAGCAGCTTATTCGTTGGAACTAGCGGGGGACGTACCTACGAGCAGTACTTC. The gene calls are TRBV11-2 and TRBJ2-7; 11 bases are shared with TRBD2. The CDR3 is made up of 19 amino acids. Germline loops: CDR1 SGHAT, CDR2 FQNNGV. After removal of 2 bases from V and 2 bases from J, the junction contained 14 bases not matched to a gene.

This chain connects TRBV15 to TRBJ2-1; 8 nucleotides align to TRBD2. The V and J ends lost 0 bases and 1 base, in that order; junction bases with no gene match: 2. The CDR3 runs to 16 residues. In germline, CDR1 is LNHNV, CDR2 YYDKDF (reference sequence). The CDR3, as DNA: TGTGCCACCAGCAGAGAGACTAGCGTATCCTACAATGAGCAGTTCTTC. It is translated as CATSRETSVSYNEQFF.

This clone was found once. V gene TRBV19 combines with J gene TRBJ1-2; 12 bases agree with TRBD1. Unmatched junction bases numbered 2, after V lost 5 bases and J lost 1 base. In germline, CDR1 is LNHDA, CDR2 SQIVND (reference sequence). CDR3 length: 15 amino acids. The CDR3 loop is CASSGTGGYNYGYTF. The CDR3 nucleotides are TGTGCCAGTAGTGGGACAGGGGGCTATAACTATGGCTACACCTTC.

The genes are TRBV2 and TRBJ2-7; perhaps TRBD1 as D (5 bases). The CDR3 sequence is 13 residues long. V was pared by 8 bases and J by 8 bases, with 19 bases between. Germline CDR1 and CDR2: SNHLY and FYNNEI. The CDR3 is CASQPDLRAKQYF. The CDR3 DNA follows: TGTGCCAGCCAGCCTGACCTCAGGGCCAAGCAGTACTTC.

CDR3 residues: CASSLMTGNTGELFF. Here the CDR3 DNA reads TGTGCCAGCAGCTTAATGACAGGGAACACCGGGGAGCTGTTTTTT. The rearrangement links TRBV7-3 to TRBJ2-2; maybe TRBD1 (6 bases). In germline, CDR1 is SGHTA, CDR2 FQGTGA. This CDR3 has 15 residues. Trimming took 1 base from V and 1 from J, leaving 7 bases between them.

The chain carries TRBV6-1 and TRBJ2-7; 9 bases align to TRBD1. CDR3 size: 15 residues. The V gene's germline CDR1 is MNHNS and CDR2 SASEGT. The junction had 5 bases not matched to a gene; V was cut back by 5 bases and J by 0 bases. CDR3 loop: CASSFPGQGSYEQYF. CDR3 coding DNA: TGTGCCAGCAGTTTCCCGGGACAGGGCTCCTACGAGCAGTACTTC.

The V gene is TRBV5-1, the J gene TRBJ2-7, with a tentative D call TRBD1 (5 bases). The CDR3 contains 14 residues. The V and J ends lost 4 bases and 2 bases respectively, with 13 bases between them. Germline CDR1 and CDR2: SGHRS and YFSETQ. This CDR3 is CASSITTDTYEQYF. Here the CDR3 DNA reads TGCGCCAGCAGCATTACGACAGATACCTACGAGCAGTACTTC.

The V call is TRBV28, the J call TRBJ1-5; no firm D call. The CDR3 is 15 amino acids. The V end lost 8 bases, the J end lost 0 bases, and 14 bases lay between the germline ends. Germline V gene lookup returns CDR1 MDHEN and CDR2 SYDVKM. Written as DNA, the CDR3 is TGTGCCAGCTTAACACGTTTTCCTAGCAATCAGCCCCAGCATTTT. Translated: CASLTRFPSNQPQHF.

The chain joins TRBV6-1 to TRBJ2-7; 8 bases match TRBD1. Germline assignment: CDR1 MNHNS and CDR2 SASEGT. The CDR3 loop spans 15 amino acids. The V gene end was trimmed by 0 bases and the J gene end by 2 bases; junction bases not matched to a gene: 3. This CDR3 is CASSEAGRGPYEQYF. In DNA form, the CDR3 reads TGTGCCAGCAGTGAAGCGGGCAGGGGGCCCTACGAGCAGTACTTC.

This clone was seen a few times. The chain is built from TRBV2 and TRBJ1-1; D ambiguous. Trimming cost V 7 bases and J 5 bases, with 11 bases left between them. CDR1 is SNHLY and CDR2 is FYNNEI in the germline V gene. CDR3 length: 12 amino acids. The CDR3, as DNA: TGTGCCAGCATGTGGGTGCGGACTGAAGCTTTCTTT. It yields the protein CASMWVRTEAFF.

The genes are TRBV11-1 and TRBJ2-2, with D perhaps TRBD1 (6 bases). This CDR3 is 14 amino acids long. With 7 bases removed from V and 2 bases from J, the gap between germline ends came to 11 bases. CDR1 and CDR2 from the germline V gene are SGHAT and FQDESV (reference sequence). This CDR3 is CASKRTENTGELFF. In nucleotides, the CDR3 is TGTGCCAGCAAAAGGACAGAAAACACCGGGGAGCTGTTTTTT. The complete variable domain, with remaining parts taken from reference TRBV11-1 and TRBJ2-2, reads EAEVAQSPRYKITEKSQAVAFWCDPISGHATLYWYRQILGQGPELLVQFQDESVVDDSQLPKDRFSAERLKGVDSTLKIQPAELGDSAMYLCASKRTENTGELFFGEGSRLTVL.

The genes are TRBV6-6 and TRBJ1-4, with TRBD1 as a possible D gene (6 bases). CDR3 length: 13 amino acids. CDR1 is MNHNY and CDR2 is SVGAGI in the germline V gene (reference sequence). V was cut by 4 bases and J by 8 bases, with 11 bases left in between. In DNA form, the CDR3 reads TGTGCCAGCAGTTCGACAGGTGGGGAAAAACTGTTTTTT. Amino acid sequence: CASSSTGGEKLFF.